Listed below are T cell receptor beta chains from one sample, sequenced in a study of shared clonotypes between healthy human individuals. Sequencing used immunoSEQ multiplex PCR; TCRdb keeps in-frame clones, though not all of them. The sample lists approximately 1.1 million clones, more than 75% occurring once. The specimen sequenced was memory CD4+ T cells from PBMCs. The receptors stem from a man aged 18 to 29 in good health. Some clones in this sample may be carry-over from other donors' samples. The CDR3 runs from the conserved cysteine through the conserved F or W. D genes are given only for firm matches. The size entry is marked missing in some rows and otherwise reads once, few, many or a size class.

d_call,j_call,clone_size,v_call,cdr3_aa,cdr3_nt
.,TRBJ2-3,few,TRBV5-4,CASSLITGAADTQYF,TGTGCCAGCAGCTTGATTACGGGAGCGGCAGATACGCAGTATTTT
TRBD2,TRBJ2-1,many,TRBV7-3,CASSPGGGSYNEQFF,TGTGCCAGCAGCCCGGGGGGAGGCTCCTACAATGAGCAGTTCTTC
.,TRBJ2-7,few,TRBV5-5,CASSFGPGGGYEQYF,TGTGCCAGCAGCTTTGGTCCGGGGGGCGGCTACGAGCAGTACTTC
.,TRBJ2-3,.,TRBV21-1,CASSIVLAGNFTDTQYF,TGTGCCAGCAGCATTGTCTTAGCGGGGAATTTCACAGATACGCAGTATTTT
.,TRBJ1-5,.,TRBV7-8,CASSLGAGGGYSNQPQHF,TGTGCCAGCAGCTTAGGGGCAGGCGGGGGGTATAGCAATCAGCCCCAGCATTTT
TRBD1,TRBJ2-2,once,TRBV27,CASSLLGRRDRGFGGELFF,TGTGCCAGCAGTTTGCTTGGGCGTCGGGACAGGGGTTTCGGCGGGGAGCTGTTTTTT
TRBD1,TRBJ2-3,.,TRBV2,CASSYRGVDTDTQYF,TGTGCCAGCAGTTACAGGGGGGTGGACACAGATACGCAGTATTTT
TRBD1,TRBJ1-5,.,TRBV7-6,CASSLGPSGGLVQPQHF,TGTGCCAGCAGCTTAGGACCATCAGGGGGCCTGGTGCAGCCCCAGCATTTT
.,TRBJ2-7,.,TRBV5-4,CASRKAGTDSYEQYF,TGTGCCAGCAGAAAGGCCGGGACTGATAGCTACGAGCAGTACTTC
TRBD1,TRBJ2-5,.,TRBV11-3,CASSLDYGTGSQGTQYF,TGTGCCAGCAGCTTAGATTACGGGACAGGGTCCCAAGGGACCCAGTACTTC
.,TRBJ1-5,.,TRBV2,CASKATGLSHLGSNQPQHF,TGTGCCAGCAAAGCGACAGGTCTGAGTCATTTAGGAAGCAATCAGCCCCAGCATTTT
TRBD2,TRBJ2-5,.,TRBV18,CASSPPNSGSQETQYF,TGTGCCAGCTCACCACCAAATAGCGGGAGTCAAGAGACCCAGTACTTC
.,TRBJ2-7,.,TRBV4-2,CASSQDWQGTYEQYF,TGTGCCAGCAGCCAAGATTGGCAGGGTACCTACGAGCAGTACTTC
TRBD1,TRBJ2-2,.,TRBV30,CAFGGDRGRRELFF,TGTGCCTTCGGTGGGGACAGGGGGCGGCGGGAGCTGTTTTTT
.,TRBJ1-2,once,TRBV2,CASKPGAGGGYTF,TGTGCCAGCAAACCCGGGGCCGGGGGGGGCTACACCTTC
.,TRBJ2-7,.,TRBV11-3,CASSLEGLGEQYF,TGTGCCAGCAGCTTAGAAGGGTTGGGGGAGCAGTACTTC
.,TRBJ2-1,.,TRBV15,CATSTTARGSEQFF,TGTGCCACCAGCACCACGGCGCGGGGAAGTGAGCAGTTCTTC
.,TRBJ2-7,once,TRBV19,CASSIAIGFSYEQYF,TGTGCCAGTAGTATAGCCATCGGGTTCTCCTACGAGCAGTACTTC
.,TRBJ1-1,many,TRBV29-1,CSVGPGWGMNTEAFF,TGCAGCGTCGGCCCGGGGTGGGGGATGAACACTGAAGCTTTCTTT
.,TRBJ2-5,.,TRBV5-1,CASSLFAQETQYF,TGCGCCAGCAGCTTGTTTGCCCAAGAGACCCAGTACTTC
TRBD2,TRBJ2-7,.,TRBV5-1,CASSPGLAGVYEQYF,TGCGCCAGCTCCCCGGGGCTAGCGGGAGTGTACGAGCAGTACTTC
.,TRBJ2-3,.,TRBV2,CASSLIYTDTQYF,TGTGCCAGCAGCCTCATATACACAGATACGCAGTATTTT
.,TRBJ1-1,.,TRBV14,CASSPLGRITEAFF,TGTGCCAGCAGCCCTCTAGGTCGAATCACTGAAGCTTTCTTT
.,TRBJ1-4,.,TRBV4-2,CASTTQMREKLFF,TGTGCCAGCACCACACAGATGAGGGAAAAACTGTTTTTT
.,TRBJ2-7,.,TRBV6-5,CASSYSSSFSYEQYF,TGTGCCAGCAGTTACTCGAGTTCATTCTCCTACGAGCAGTACTTC
.,TRBJ1-1,.,TRBV7-3,CASSLGVFAEAFF,TGTGCCAGCAGTCTAGGGGTGTTCGCTGAAGCTTTCTTT
TRBD2,TRBJ2-5,.,TRBV28,CASSTASSGTKETQYF,TGTGCCAGCAGTACCGCCTCTAGCGGTACGAAAGAGACCCAGTACTTC
.,TRBJ1-3,.,TRBV7-2,CASSLNPGHSGNTIYF,TGTGCCAGCAGCTTAAATCCAGGCCACTCTGGAAACACCATATATTTT
.,TRBJ2-7,.,TRBV11-2,CASSLGSRALYEQYF,TGTGCCAGCAGCTTAGGCTCCAGGGCCCTATACGAGCAGTACTTC
TRBD2,TRBJ2-7,.,TRBV11-1,CASSLGLAGEYEQYF,TGTGCCAGCAGCCTCGGCCTAGCGGGAGAGTACGAGCAGTACTTC
.,TRBJ2-3,few,TRBV5-4,CASSITRQGTDTQYF,TGTGCCAGCAGCATAACTAGGCAGGGTACGGATACGCAGTATTTT
TRBD1,TRBJ2-1,once,TRBV9,CASSKTGQGYNEQFF,TGTGCCAGCAGTAAAACAGGACAGGGGTACAATGAGCAGTTCTTC
.,TRBJ1-1,.,TRBV11-2,CASSLDGTEAFF,TGTGCCAGCAGCTTAGACGGTACTGAAGCTTTCTTT
TRBD1,TRBJ2-1,.,TRBV5-4,CASSQGQGRYNEQFF,TGTGCCAGCAGCCAGGGACAGGGTCGTTACAATGAGCAGTTCTTC
TRBD1,TRBJ2-7,.,TRBV28,CASSFTRGRTEQYF,TGTGCCAGCAGTTTCACCAGGGGGCGGACCGAGCAGTACTTC
TRBD2,TRBJ2-7,.,TRBV4-2,CASSQGVGTSDHEQYF,TGTGCCAGCAGCCAAGGGGTGGGGACTAGCGACCACGAGCAGTACTTC
.,TRBJ1-1,.,TRBV2,CASSEARRPPAFF,TGTGCCAGCAGTGAAGCGCGCAGGCCCCCAGCTTTCTTT
TRBD1,TRBJ2-5,.,TRBV7-2,CASSRGGTGQETQYF,TGTGCCAGCAGCCGAGGTGGGACAGGGCAAGAGACCCAGTACTTC
.,TRBJ1-4,.,TRBV5-1,CASSPGPGEKLFF,TGCGCCAGCAGCCCAGGGCCGGGTGAAAAACTGTTTTTT
.,TRBJ2-2,once,TRBV7-9,CASSLGGLRTGELFF,TGTGCCAGCAGCTTAGGTGGGCTCCGCACCGGGGAGCTGTTTTTT
.,TRBJ2-5,.,TRBV6-6,CASSPGSMGTQYF,TGTGCCAGCAGCCCCGGGTCTATGGGGACCCAGTACTTC
.,TRBJ1-1,.,TRBV5-8,CASSLTRVEAFF,TGTGCCAGCAGCCTTACACGGGTTGAAGCTTTCTTT
.,TRBJ1-1,.,TRBV28,CASSSPDRFREAFF,TGTGCCAGCAGTTCTCCAGACAGGTTCAGGGAAGCTTTCTTT